The 18 T cell receptor beta chains listed next were all sequenced from one sample in a study of blood T cell repertoires in COVID-19. Sequencing was performed with immunoSEQ multiplex PCR; in TCRdb, only in-frame clones are kept and a portion is missing. The sample consists of roughly 150,000 clones, approximately 90% of them appearing once. Sequencing used peripheral blood. These receptors originate from a human donor in a cohort sampled during active COVID-19.

The chain employs TRBV5-1 and TRBJ1-6, with 9 bases fitting TRBD1. Trimming cost V 3 bases and J 7 bases; bases outside gene matches: 5. Germline-derived CDR1 and CDR2 are SGHRS and YFSETQ. The CDR3 loop spans 15 amino acids. CDR3 protein: CASSSRTGENSPLHF. The CDR3 DNA follows: TGCGCCAGCAGCTCGAGGACAGGGGAAAATTCACCCCTCCACTTT.

For the CDR3, the DNA is TGTGCCAGCAGTTACCTAGGAGAGACCCAGTACTTC. Translating gives CASSYLGETQYF. This chain links TRBV12-3 or TRBV12-4 with TRBJ2-5; no firm D call. This CDR3 contains 12 residues. Trimming left V 4 bases short and J 4 bases short, with 7 bases between.

The V and J genes are TRBV6-2 or TRBV6-3 and TRBJ2-2; D uncertain. This CDR3 has 15 residues. V lost 2 bases to trimming and J lost 4 bases, with 11 bases between them. Germline V CDR1 and CDR2: MNHEY, SVGEGT. CDR3 sequence: CASSYEVASTGELFF. The DNA for the CDR3 is TGTGCCAGCAGTTACGAGGTGGCGAGCACCGGGGAGCTGTTTTTT.

This chain links TRBV11-1 with TRBJ2-2; no reliable D call. Germline V gene lookup returns CDR1 SGHAT and CDR2 FQDESV (reference sequence). V dropped 1 base and J dropped 5 bases, with 11 bases sitting between them. This CDR3 region has 15 residues. The CDR3 sequence: CASSLGRLATGELFF. Written as DNA, the CDR3 is TGTGCCAGCAGCTTAGGCAGACTTGCGACCGGGGAGCTGTTTTTT.

The rearrangement joins TRBV4-1 to TRBJ1-5; 7 bases line up with TRBD1. The CDR3 totals 15 residues. The J segment lost 6 bases and the V segment lost 1 base, leaving 6 bases of the junction unmatched. CDR1 MGHRA and CDR2 YSYEKL come from the germline V gene. The CDR3 nucleotides read TGCGCCAGCAGCCAAGCGACAGGGATGGGTCAGCCCCAGCATTTT. It translates to CASSQATGMGQPQHF.

The chain carries TRBV5-5 and TRBJ1-2; weak D call: TRBD1 (5 bases). The V and J ends lost 0 bases and 2 bases respectively, with 11 bases between them. The germline CDR1 and CDR2 sequences are SGHKS and YYEKEE (reference sequence). The CDR3 loop spans 15 amino acids. The CDR3 coding sequence is TGTGCCAGCAGCTTGGCTGGGCAGGGCAACTATGGCTACACCTTC. Its protein product is CASSLAGQGNYGYTF.

This chain links TRBV29-1 with TRBJ2-3; 9 bases agree with TRBD2. The V gene's germline CDR1 is SQVTM and CDR2 ANQGSEA. The CDR3 has 11 residues. J lost 6 bases, V lost 8 bases, and 3 bases had no gene match. The CDR3 spells CSSSGGDTQYF. Written as DNA, the CDR3 is TGCAGCTCCAGCGGGGGGGATACGCAGTATTTT.

The rearrangement uses TRBV4-1 and TRBJ2-5, with a weak D call TRBD2 (5 bases). V was clipped by 1 base and J by 5 bases, with 8 bases between them. CDR3 length equals 13 residues. The germline CDR1 and CDR2 sequences are MGHRA and YSYEKL. The CDR3 DNA is TGCGCCAGCAGCCAAGTGCGAGGGGAGACCCAGTACTTC. This sequence encodes CASSQVRGETQYF.

The V call is TRBV3-1 (or the pseudogene TRBV3-2), the J call TRBJ2-4; 8 bases are shared with TRBD1. Trimming cost V 2 bases and J 12 bases; bases outside gene matches: 15. The germline V gene encodes CDR1 LGHDT and CDR2 YNNKEL (reference sequence). The CDR3 has 16 residues. The CDR3 DNA reads as TGTGCCAGCAGCCAAAGGATTAGACTTGGACAGGGTGGTCAGTACTTC. Its translation: CASSQRIRLGQGGQYF.

The CDR3 region is CASSVQENTGELFF. For the CDR3, the DNA is TGTGCCAGCAGCGTTCAGGAAAACACCGGGGAGCTGTTTTTT. The genes are TRBV9 and TRBJ2-2, with D hard to call. Trimming took off 2 bases at V and 2 bases at J, with 7 bases between the two ends. The length of the CDR3 is 14 residues. Germline lookup yields CDR1 SGDLS and CDR2 YYNGEE.

The chain employs TRBV19 and TRBJ2-1, with 9 bases aligning to TRBD1. CDR1 LNHDA and CDR2 SQIVND come from the germline V gene (reference sequence). CDR3 size: 15 residues. J was trimmed by 9 bases and V by 6 bases; bases with no gene match: 12. In DNA, the CDR3 is TGTGCCAGTAGGGGACAGGGCTTATCGTGGAGTGAGCAGTTCTTC. It encodes CASRGQGLSWSEQFF.

CDR3 in DNA: TGTGCCAGCAGCTCCTCTAGCGGGGGGTACAATGAGCAGTTCTTC. Amino acids: CASSSSSGGYNEQFF. This chain uses TRBV7-2 with TRBJ2-1, with TRBD2 matching 11 bases. The CDR3 is 15 amino acids. The germline CDR1 and CDR2 sequences are SGHTA and FQGNSA. Unmatched junction bases numbered 3, after V lost 4 bases and J lost 4 bases.

V usage is TRBV24-1 and J usage is TRBJ2-1; maybe TRBD2 (6 bases). Germline V gene data show CDR1 as KGHDR and CDR2 as SFDVKD. The CDR3 length is 11 residues. Between the trimmed V and J ends, which lost 9 bases and 7 bases, there was a span of 9 bases. The CDR3 loop reads CATSSGNEQFF. As DNA, the CDR3 is TGTGCCACCTCCAGCGGGAATGAGCAGTTCTTC.

V and J are TRBV5-6 and TRBJ1-1; tentative D call: TRBD1 (5 bases). The length of the CDR3 is 13 residues. Germline CDR1 SGHDT, CDR2 YYEEEE. The V end lost 4 bases, the J end lost 0 bases, and 7 bases lay between the germline ends. CDR3 sequence: CASSAGLNTEAFF. In DNA form, the CDR3 reads TGTGCCAGCAGCGCGGGACTGAACACTGAAGCTTTCTTT.

This clone was seen only a few times. The chain couples TRBV27 to TRBJ2-7, with 10 bases identical to TRBD1. Germline loops: CDR1 MNHEY, CDR2 SMNVEV (reference sequence). The CDR3 runs 15 residues. J lost 3 bases, V lost 5 bases, and 7 bases had no gene match. The CDR3 spells CASSPPGTGVYEQYF. The CDR3 DNA is TGTGCCAGCAGTCCACCCGGGACAGGGGTCTACGAGCAGTACTTC.

In its sample, this clone was seen a few times. This chain connects TRBV2 to TRBJ1-1; D gene uncertain. Looked up from germline, CDR1 is SNHLY and CDR2 is FYNNEI. V was shortened by 8 bases and J by 4 bases, with 11 bases between the two germline ends. The CDR3 spans 12 residues. Here the CDR3 DNA reads TGTGCCAGCCGGGGTGAGAGCACTGAAGCTTTCTTT. Amino acid sequence: CASRGESTEAFF.

The rearrangement uses TRBV6-2 or TRBV6-3 and TRBJ2-7; TRBD2 might be the D (5 bases). This CDR3 region has 13 residues. Trimming took 5 bases from V and 3 from J, leaving 11 bases between them. CDR1 is MNHEY and CDR2 is SVGEGT in the germline V gene. The CDR3 loop reads CASSPPGYYEQYF. CDR3 nucleotides: TGTGCCAGCAGTCCCCCGGGGTACTACGAGCAGTACTTC.

This clone came up once. The gene calls are TRBV29-1 and TRBJ2-5, with TRBD1 matching 11 bases. Germline-derived CDR1 and CDR2 are SQVTM and ANQGSEA. The CDR3 spans 13 residues. J lost 7 bases, V lost 4 bases, and 5 bases had no gene match. The CDR3 here is CSVGAGTGGTQYF. The CDR3 bases are TGCAGCGTTGGAGCCGGGACAGGGGGGACCCAGTACTTC.